Sequencing of this T cell receptor (beta chain) was carried out in a study of beta chain features in type 1 diabetes. Trimming took off 6 bases at V and 7 bases at J, with 4 bases between the two ends. Germline V CDR1 and CDR2: DFQATT, SNEGSKA (reference sequence). This CDR3 comprises 9 residues. The authors reverse transcribed all of the isolated RNA, so sequencing captured expressed TCRB transcripts. Assay: immunoSEQ multiplex PCR; the TCRdb copy retains only in-frame clones and omits some. The table has 810,000 or so clones, 15% to 20% seen once. Study-level findings and limits: TCRB CDR3 length was moderately but significantly reduced in all four CD4+ subsets of Type 1 diabetes patients.

In the case of this clone: The antigen is not known. Different DNA sequences within this sample yield the same CDR3.

This chain links TRBV20-1 with TRBJ2-1; D call uncertain. Material for sequencing was naive CD4+ T cells from blood. This TCR derives from a woman in her late teens or twenties in good health. As DNA, the CDR3 is TGCAGTGCCCGTAATGAGCAGTTCTTC. Protein: CSARNEQFF.